Given below is one T cell receptor (beta chain) in context. The intended depth for sequencing was 1 in 200,000 to 1 in 1 million T cells. Profiled with immunoSEQ multiplex PCR; TCRdb holds only in-frame clones, not every one. This sample has about 40,000 clones, with about 70% found just once. The CDR3 is 13 residues long. Germline lookup yields CDR1 SGHVS and CDR2 FQNEAQ. V shed 4 bases and J 6 bases; nucleotides not matched to a gene: 2. The data belong to a study of cytotoxic CD8 clonotypes in ibrutinib-treated CLL. The material was PBMCs, obtained at disease progression, from a patient treated with ibrutinib. The TCR was taken from a human donor with chronic lymphocytic leukemia. V usage is TRBV7-8 and J usage is TRBJ2-2; TRBD2 agrees at 7 bases. The CDR3 here is CASSYREAGELFF. The CDR3, as DNA: TGTGCCAGCAGCTACCGGGAGGCCGGGGAGCTGTTTTTT.